The clone carrying this T cell receptor (beta chain) appeared a few times. V was trimmed by 4 bases and J by 0 bases, leaving 16 bases between them. Germline V CDR1 and CDR2: SGHKS, YYEKEE (reference sequence). CDR3 size: 17 residues. The data are from a study of blood T cells in healthy people across ages. Through a sample-barcoded 5' primer and a J-beta primer mix, a second PCR was run for roughly 7 to 12 cycles. TCRdb re-called the 5' RACE reads through MiXCR, storing one row per CDR3 protein. This table holds 750,000 or so distinct CDR3 sequences, roughly 25% found once. These data were also filed under a second study, of T cells of mothers and their children.

The source is a boy aged 10-17 years in good health. The chain employs TRBV5-5 and TRBJ2-2; possibly TRBD1 or TRBD2 for D (5 bases each). The specimen sequenced was blood. In DNA, the CDR3 is TGTGCCAGCAGCACCTGGACACTAGGGGCGAACACCGGGGAGCTGTTTTTT. Translation gives CASSTWTLGANTGELFF.